Below are 26 T cell receptor beta chains sequenced from a single sample in a study of T cell repertoires in aging, cancer and after chemotherapy. Amplification of TCR beta used genomic DNA extracted from peripheral blood. TRB rearrangements spanning V, D and J were amplified using mixed TRB-A/B primers. TCRdb processed the multiplex PCR reads anew with MiXCR; each CDR3 protein has one entry. The sample yields roughly 2,300 distinct CDR3 sequences, 20% to 25% seen once. The specimen was blood. Receptors were obtained from a human donor with a solid tumor.

V and J are TRBV7-9 and TRBJ2-3, with TRBD2 identical over 9 bases. The CDR3 is made up of 17 amino acids. Germline loops: CDR1 SEHNR, CDR2 FQNEAQ (reference sequence). Unmatched junction bases numbered 8, after V lost 1 base and J lost 3 bases. The CDR3 nucleotides read TGTGCCAGCAGCTTAGGAGGGACTAGCTTTGGAACAGATACGCAGTATTTT. As protein: CASSLGGTSFGTDTQYF.

The chain recombines TRBV20-1 with TRBJ2-5; D tentatively fits TRBD1 or TRBD2 (6 bases each). V gave up 0 bases and J gave up 1 base, with 9 bases separating them. This CDR3 has 14 residues. Per the germline V gene, CDR1 is DFQATT and CDR2 is SNEGSKA (reference sequence). CDR3 residues: CSAREWGAQETQYF. The CDR3 nucleotides read TGCAGTGCTAGAGAATGGGGGGCCCAAGAGACCCAGTACTTC.

Of note for this clonotype: One base away lies a much larger clone, so this may be a sequencing read error. This chain links TRBV5-6 with TRBJ2-5; 8 positions match TRBD1. Germline CDR1 and CDR2: SGHDT and YYEEEE. V was clipped by 6 bases and J by 4 bases; unmatched bases: 11. This CDR3 comprises 15 residues. The CDR3 DNA sequence: TGTGCCAGCAAGGGCGGTTACAGGGGGAGAGAGACCCAGTACTTC. Its protein product is CASKGGYRGRETQYF.

By sample fraction, this clonotype is medium-sized. This chain joins TRBV6-5 and TRBJ2-4, with D perhaps matching TRBD2 (6 bases). V dropped 0 bases and J dropped 6 bases, with 9 bases sitting between them. Germline CDR1 MNHEY, CDR2 SVGAGI. The CDR3 consists of 14 residues. For the CDR3, the DNA is TGTGCCAGCAGTTACTCCGGGAGAGGAAACATTCAGTACTTC. It translates to CASSYSGRGNIQYF.

The V call is TRBV4-3, the J call TRBJ1-3; D is uncertain. With 1 base removed from V and 4 bases from J, the gap between germline ends came to 5 bases. Looked up from germline, CDR1 is LGHNA and CDR2 is YSLEER. This CDR3 has 13 residues. The CDR3: CASSQVAGNTIYF. The CDR3 DNA follows: TGCGCCAGCAGCCAAGTCGCGGGAAACACCATATATTTT.

By share of the sample, this clonotype is medium-sized (0.01 to 0.1%). This chain joins TRBV7-9 and TRBJ2-1; D could derive from TRBD1 or TRBD2 (5 bases each). Germline V gives CDR1 SEHNR, CDR2 FQNEAQ (reference sequence). The CDR3 covers 11 residues. Trimming cost V 5 bases and J 11 bases, with 10 bases left between them. The CDR3 region has the DNA TGTGCCAGCAGCGGGGACGCGAAGCAGTTCTTC. Protein sequence: CASSGDAKQFF.

Notes on this clonotype: A much larger clone lies a single base off, so this may be a read error. This chain joins TRBV6-2 or TRBV6-3 and TRBJ2-7; perhaps TRBD1 as D (6 bases). Germline V CDR1 and CDR2: MNHEY, SVGEGT. CDR3 length equals 13 residues. CDR3 sequence reads: CASNRDNSYQQYF. The CDR3 DNA is TGTGCCAGTAACCGGGACAACTCCTACCAGCAGTACTTC.

This clonotype is termed medium-sized. This chain links TRBV19 with TRBJ1-5; D may be TRBD1 (5 bases). This CDR3 has 16 amino acids. The germline gives CDR1 LNHDA, CDR2 SQIVND (reference sequence). Deletions cut 3 bases from V and 3 bases from J, with 15 bases between. CDR3 in amino acids: CASSIGLWDYNQPQHF. CDR3 coding DNA: TGTGCCAGTAGTATTGGGTTGTGGGACTACAATCAGCCCCAGCATTTT.

This clonotype showed up just a few times. The chain has TRBV11-1 and TRBJ2-7; tentative D call: TRBD1 (6 bases). This CDR3 is built from 14 residues. Trimming removed 2 bases from V and 2 bases from J, with 10 bases in between. Germline CDR1 is SGHAT and CDR2 is FQDESV (reference sequence). As DNA, the CDR3 is TGTGCCAGCAGCTTAAAACAGGGACCCTACGAGCAGTACTTC. This codes for CASSLKQGPYEQYF. Variable domain in full (rest from reference TRBV11-1 and TRBJ2-7): EAEVAQSPRYKITEKSQAVAFWCDPISGHATLYWYRQILGQGPELLVQFQDESVVDDSQLPKDRFSAERLKGVDSTLKIQPAELGDSAMYLCASSLKQGPYEQYFGPGTRLTVT.

By its share, this clonotype is medium-sized. The V and J genes are TRBV27 and TRBJ1-3, with a possible D match to TRBD1 (6 bases). Trimming shortened V by 6 bases and J by 1 base, and 10 bases separated the two germline ends. The CDR3 length is 14 residues. Germline V gives CDR1 MNHEY, CDR2 SMNVEV (reference sequence). The DNA for the CDR3 is TGTGCCAGCAGACCACAGGGTTCTGGAAACACCATATATTTT. Translating gives CASRPQGSGNTIYF.

By share, this clonotype ranks as medium-sized (0.01 to 0.1%). The V call is TRBV27, the J call TRBJ2-7; TRBD2 aligns across 7 bases. Germline trimming cut 0 bases from V and 7 bases from J; bases unmatched to any gene: 9. Germline-derived CDR1 and CDR2 are MNHEY and SMNVEV (reference sequence). The CDR3 extends over 15 amino acids. The CDR3 nucleotides are TGTGCCAGCAGTTTATCATCGGATTCGCGGGGGGAGCAGTACTTC. It translates to CASSLSSDSRGEQYF.

In its sample, this clonotype is medium-sized. The rearrangement uses TRBV19 and TRBJ1-2, with D maybe TRBD1 (5 bases). Germline values: CDR1 LNHDA, CDR2 SQIVND (reference sequence). Trimming cost V 3 bases and J 0 bases, with 5 bases left between them. The CDR3 runs 13 residues. The CDR3 reads CASSMTANYGYTF. The CDR3 region has the DNA TGTGCCAGTAGTATGACAGCTAACTATGGCTACACCTTC.

The V call is TRBV4-3, the J call TRBJ2-3; no firm D call. Trimming left V 0 bases short and J 2 bases short, with 18 bases between. CDR1 is LGHNA, CDR2 YSLEER, per germline. The CDR3 is 18 residues long. CDR3 bases: TGCGCCAGCAGCCAAGAAGTGTCACAAAATCGGTACACAGATACGCAGTATTTT. This gives the protein CASSQEVSQNRYTDTQYF.

With respect to this clonotype: This may be a read error, as it is one base from a much larger clone. The chain employs TRBV24-1 and TRBJ2-2; D remains unclear. This CDR3 has 16 amino acids. Germline lookup yields CDR1 KGHDR and CDR2 SFDVKD. The chain's CDR3 is CATSDSGPRNTRELFF. The CDR3 nucleotides are TGTGCCACCAGTGATAGTGGTCCCCGGAACACCAGGGAGCTGTTTTTT.

This clonotype qualifies as medium-sized. The CDR3 DNA reads as TGTGCCAGCAGTTTAGGGCAGGGGAGAGAGCAGTACTTC. Protein product: CASSLGQGREQYF. This rearrangement joins TRBV12-3 or TRBV12-4 to TRBJ2-7, with a tentative D call TRBD1 (6 bases). The CDR3 is 13 amino acids. V shed 1 base and J shed 7 bases, with 11 bases lying between them.

Judged by abundance, this clonotype is medium-sized. The chain couples TRBV5-4 to TRBJ1-5; D is unclear. The CDR3 covers 12 residues. V gave up 5 bases and J gave up 4 bases, with 7 bases separating them. Looked up from germline, CDR1 is SGHNT and CDR2 is YYREEE (reference sequence). The CDR3: CASSVMNQPQHF. The CDR3 DNA follows: TGTGCCAGCAGTGTAATGAATCAGCCCCAGCATTTT. Filled out from reference TRBV5-4 and TRBJ1-5, the complete variable domain reads ETGVTQSPTHLIKTRGQQVTLRCSSQSGHNTVSWYQQALGQGPQFIFQYYREEENGRGNFPPRFSGLQFPNYSSELNVNALELDDSALYLCASSVMNQPQHFGDGTRLSIL.

This clonotype is termed medium-sized. This chain joins TRBV15 and TRBJ1-5; D ambiguous. The CDR3 loop spans 15 amino acids. With 0 bases removed from V and 3 bases from J, the gap between germline ends came to 9 bases. Germline CDR1 is LNHNV and CDR2 is YYDKDF (reference sequence). The CDR3 here is CATSRDPEVNQPQHF. The CDR3 DNA reads as TGTGCCACCAGCAGAGATCCGGAAGTCAATCAGCCCCAGCATTTT.

In this sample, this clonotype is medium-sized (0.01 to 0.1%). The chain has TRBV5-4 and TRBJ2-5; 9 bases match TRBD1. V dropped 3 bases and J dropped 5; count of bases not matched to a gene: 8. CDR1 is SGHNT and CDR2 is YYREEE in the germline V gene (reference sequence). This CDR3 has 15 amino acids. CDR3 amino acids: CASSWGTGLAETQYF. The CDR3 DNA is TGTGCCAGCAGCTGGGGGACAGGGTTGGCGGAGACCCAGTACTTC. Full variable domain (outside the CDR3, taken from reference TRBV5-4 and TRBJ2-5): ETGVTQSPTHLIKTRGQQVTLRCSSQSGHNTVSWYQQALGQGPQFIFQYYREEENGRGNFPPRFSGLQFPNYSSELNVNALELDDSALYLCASSWGTGLAETQYFGPGTRLLVL.

This clonotype has only a few counts. V gene TRBV11-2 combines with J gene TRBJ1-1; D unresolved. CDR1 and CDR2 (germline): SGHAT, FQNNGV. V was shortened by 9 bases and J by 2 bases, with 10 bases between the two germline ends. The length of the CDR3 is 12 residues. CDR3 amino acids: CASQAPNTEAFF. The CDR3 nucleotides are TGTGCCAGTCAGGCCCCAAACACTGAAGCTTTCTTT.

A remark on this clonotype: A single base separates this from a much larger clone, so it may be a read error. The chain recombines TRBV6-1 with TRBJ1-2; 7 bases map to TRBD1. CDR3 length: 14 residues. CDR1 and CDR2 (germline): MNHNS, SASEGT. The J segment lost 4 bases and the V segment lost 5 bases, leaving 7 bases of the junction unmatched. The CDR3 sequence is CASSPGQKSYGYTF. The CDR3 nucleotides are TGTGCCAGCAGTCCGGGACAGAAAAGCTATGGCTACACCTTC.

This clonotype counts as medium-sized (0.01 to 0.1%). This rearrangement joins TRBV19 to TRBJ1-5; tentative D call: TRBD1 (5 bases). Germline CDR1 reads LNHDA; CDR2 reads SQIVND (reference sequence). Trimming left V 7 bases short and J 7 bases short, with 20 bases between. The CDR3 consists of 15 residues. CDR3 DNA sequence: TGTGCCAGTACCCCGGGGGGGGGTCAGGGACAGCCCCAGCATTTT. This codes for CASTPGGGQGQPQHF.

This chain links TRBV6-4 with TRBJ2-2, with 7 bases that match TRBD1. Losses at the gene ends were 4 bases for V and 1 base for J; bases not matched to a gene: 0. The germline gives CDR1 MRHNA, CDR2 SNTAGT. The CDR3 extends over 14 amino acids. CDR3 region: CASSGTGNTGELFF. The CDR3 DNA sequence: TGTGCCAGCAGTGGGACAGGGAACACCGGGGAGCTGTTTTTT.

This clonotype rates as medium-sized. The rearrangement uses TRBV27 and TRBJ2-7, with D perhaps TRBD1 (5 bases). The V gene lost 8 bases and the J gene lost 2 bases, with 13 bases spanning the gap. This CDR3 has 13 residues. Per germline, CDR1 MNHEY and CDR2 SMNVEV (reference sequence). The CDR3 here is CASRRAQAYEQYF. In DNA, the CDR3 is TGTGCCAGCCGACGGGCACAGGCCTACGAGCAGTACTTC.

By sample fraction, this clonotype is medium-sized (0.01 to 0.1%). The gene calls are TRBV5-4 and TRBJ2-5; 8 bases align to TRBD1. The germline V gene has CDR1 SGHNT and CDR2 YYREEE (reference sequence). This CDR3 contains 14 residues. V lost 1 base, J lost 5 bases, and 4 bases stayed unmatched. CDR3 protein: CASSLPGGGETQYF. CDR3 bases: TGTGCCAGCAGCTTGCCAGGGGGCGGTGAGACCCAGTACTTC.

V usage is TRBV28 and J usage is TRBJ1-2; the match to TRBD1 covers 9 bases. There are 13 residues in the CDR3. V lost 4 bases to trimming and J lost 4 bases; unmatched junction nucleotides: 1. Germline CDR1 MDHEN, CDR2 SYDVKM. CDR3 amino acids: CASSSTGGYGYTF. In DNA, the CDR3 is TGTGCCAGCAGTTCGACAGGGGGCTATGGCTACACCTTC.

By share, this clonotype ranks as medium-sized (0.01 to 0.1%). This chain links TRBV19 with TRBJ2-3; D ambiguous. The CDR3 consists of 14 residues. Trimming removed 4 bases from V and 4 bases from J, with 12 bases in between. CDR1 is LNHDA, CDR2 SQIVND, per germline (reference sequence). In nucleotides, the CDR3 is TGTGCCAGTAGTAACCCCCCCCCTGCAGATACGCAGTATTTT. Protein product: CASSNPPPADTQYF.